This entry lists 8 T cell receptor beta chains sequenced from one sample in a study of cytomegalovirus exposure and HLA in healthy donors. The PCR ran on 60 Vbeta and 13 Jbeta primers. The repertoire was sequenced with immunoSEQ multiplex PCR; TCRdb's copy has only in-frame clones and lacks some. The top ten clones hold around 2% of a sample with some 130,000 clones, approximately 71% of them seen once. The specimen sequenced was PBMCs. The receptors here all came from a man in his thirties or forties in good health and CMV-seronegative.

This clone was observed a few times. This chain joins TRBV6-6 and TRBJ1-5, with 7 positions matching TRBD1. V was pared by 5 bases and J by 7 bases, with 5 bases of the junction left unmatched. The germline gives CDR1 MNHNY, CDR2 SVGAGI (reference sequence). CDR3 length: 13 amino acids. CDR3 in DNA: TGTGCCAGCAGTACAGGGGACGCCCAGCCCCAGCATTTT. Amino acid sequence: CASSTGDAQPQHF.

This chain links TRBV19 with TRBJ1-4, with D tentatively TRBD1 (5 bases). Germline V lookup: CDR1 LNHDA, CDR2 SQIVND (reference sequence). Trimming removed 3 bases from V and 3 bases from J, with 14 bases in between. The CDR3 has 16 residues. The chain's CDR3 is CASSILGEAANEKLFF. CDR3 DNA: TGTGCCAGTAGTATCTTAGGGGAGGCGGCTAATGAAAAACTGTTTTTT.

V gene TRBV10-1 combines with J gene TRBJ2-2; D remains unclear. Germline CDR1 is WNHNN and CDR2 is SYGVQD (reference sequence). V was clipped by 7 bases and J by 0 bases, with 6 bases between them. The CDR3 consists of 13 residues. CDR3 loop: CASKATNTGELFF. The CDR3 DNA reads TGCGCCAGCAAAGCGACGAACACCGGGGAGCTGTTTTTT.

The V gene is TRBV6-6, the J gene TRBJ2-7; 10 nucleotides align to TRBD2. Germline-derived CDR1 and CDR2 are MNHNY and SVGAGI (reference sequence). Trimming removed 6 bases from V and 2 bases from J; junction bases left unmatched: 7. This CDR3 contains 15 residues. CDR3 sequence (DNA): TGTGCCAGCAGCCTTACTAGCGGGGATACCTACGAGCAGTACTTC. Translating it yields CASSLTSGDTYEQYF.

The chain employs TRBV4-1 and TRBJ2-3; 9 bases map to TRBD1. CDR1 and CDR2 (germline): MGHRA, YSYEKL. J lost 9 bases, V lost 4 bases, and 2 bases had no gene match. The CDR3 sequence is 12 residues long. CDR3 coding DNA: TGCGCCAGCAGCCCGGACAGGGGAACGCAGTATTTT. Translated, it gives CASSPDRGTQYF.

The rearrangement uses TRBV5-1 and TRBJ2-7; 8 nucleotides align to TRBD1. This CDR3 is built from 14 residues. V shed 2 bases and J 4 bases; nucleotides not matched to a gene: 5. In germline, CDR1 is SGHRS, CDR2 YFSETQ. The CDR3 nucleotides are TGCGCCAGCAGCTTAGCGGACAGGGATTACGAGCAGTACTTC. Protein: CASSLADRDYEQYF.

The gene calls are TRBV11-2 and TRBJ2-7, with TRBD2 as a possible D gene (6 bases). Per the germline V gene, CDR1 is SGHAT and CDR2 is FQNNGV. Trimming pared 5 bases from V and 1 base from J, leaving 18 bases between. This CDR3 region has 16 residues. CDR3 bases: TGTGCCAGCAGCCAAATGACAGCCGGACTATCCTACGAGCAGTACTTC. This codes for CASSQMTAGLSYEQYF.

The V and J genes are TRBV10-1 and TRBJ2-7; 7 bases agree with TRBD2. J was trimmed by 4 bases and V by 3 bases; bases with no gene match: 6. CDR1 and CDR2 from the germline V gene are WNHNN and SYGVQD (reference sequence). The CDR3 loop spans 14 amino acids. In nucleotides, the CDR3 is TGCGCCAGCAGTGAAAGTAGCGGGCAATACGAGCAGTACTTC. Translation: CASSESSGQYEQYF.